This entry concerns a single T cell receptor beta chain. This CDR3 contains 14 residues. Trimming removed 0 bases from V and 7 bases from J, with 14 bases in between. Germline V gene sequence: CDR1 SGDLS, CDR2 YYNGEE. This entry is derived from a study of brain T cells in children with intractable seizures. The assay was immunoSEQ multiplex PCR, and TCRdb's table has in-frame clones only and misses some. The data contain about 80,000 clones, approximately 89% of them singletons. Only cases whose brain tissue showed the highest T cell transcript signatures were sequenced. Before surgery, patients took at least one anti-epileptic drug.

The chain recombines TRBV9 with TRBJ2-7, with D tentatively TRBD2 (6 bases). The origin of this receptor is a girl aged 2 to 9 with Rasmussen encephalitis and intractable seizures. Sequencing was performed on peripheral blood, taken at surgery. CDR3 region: CASSVAGAIGEQYF. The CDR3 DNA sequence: TGTGCCAGCAGCGTAGCGGGAGCGATAGGAGAGCAGTACTTC. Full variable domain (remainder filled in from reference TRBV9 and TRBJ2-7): DSGVTQTPKHLITATGQRVTLRCSPRSGDLSVYWYQQSLDQGLQFLIQYYNGEERAKGNILERFSAQQFPDLHSELNLSSLELGDSALYFCASSVAGAIGEQYFGPGTRLTVT.